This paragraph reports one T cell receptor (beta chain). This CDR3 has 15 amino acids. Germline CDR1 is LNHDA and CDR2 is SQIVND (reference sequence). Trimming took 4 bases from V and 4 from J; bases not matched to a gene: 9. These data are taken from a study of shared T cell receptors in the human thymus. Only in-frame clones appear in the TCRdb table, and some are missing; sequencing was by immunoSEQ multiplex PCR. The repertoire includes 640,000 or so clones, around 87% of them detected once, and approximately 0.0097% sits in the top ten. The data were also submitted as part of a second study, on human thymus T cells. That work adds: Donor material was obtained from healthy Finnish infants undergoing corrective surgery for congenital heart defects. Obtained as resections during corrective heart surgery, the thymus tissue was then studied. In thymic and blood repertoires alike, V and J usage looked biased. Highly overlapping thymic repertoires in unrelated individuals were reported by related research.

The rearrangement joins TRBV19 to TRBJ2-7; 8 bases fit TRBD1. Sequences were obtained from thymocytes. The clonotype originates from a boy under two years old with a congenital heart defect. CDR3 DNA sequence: TGTGCCAGTAGTAGCGACGGGACAGGTCAATACGAGCAGTACTTC. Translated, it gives CASSSDGTGQYEQYF.